This T cell receptor (beta chain) came from a study of naive and memory T cell subsets (dated by TCRdb to 2016 to 2017). Notes on the research overall: The figure summarizing these samples reported 10 blood donors, 7 tuberculin skin test biopsies and 3 saline control biopsies. PCR2 was typically a SYBR Green qPCR stopped at a set threshold; low-input samples could instead use end-point PCR (approximately 6 cycles).

Taking its sample share into account, this clonotype is medium-sized (0.01 to 0.1%). The antigen this receptor binds is unknown. There are no base qualities to consult, and no much larger clone falls within one base. Overall study outcomes, separate from this receptor: The RNA-based method was acknowledged to be potentially sensitive to changes in TCR transcripts with T cell activation and differentiation.

Libraries were constructed by UMI-ligation and nested PCR. The ligated cDNA was amplified by four rounds of PCR, in which nested alpha and beta constant region primers were used together with the SP2 primer. TCR RNA was reverse transcribed with SuperScript IV using alpha and beta constant region primers for the blood and skin samples. An oligonucleotide carrying the Illumina SP2 primer and a UMI was ligated to the cDNA 3' end using T4 RNA ligase 1. The 12-nucleotide UMI was composed of two random hexamers separated by an eight-base spacer, which was included to prevent hairpin formation. TCR alpha and beta chain libraries were processed separately from the second PCR onward, with dual indexing for multiplexing. After pooling, the indexed libraries were analyzed by capillary electrophoresis and sequenced on either an Illumina MiSeq or NextSeq. PhiX DNA at about 4.5-7% was added to the libraries to raise base diversity and improve cluster recognition. The authors' pipeline ran thus. UMIs were extracted from read 2 by Demultiplexor and combined with the TCR sequence from read 1, and reads were split according to sample indices. Decombinator identified V and J genes and V-J junctions and gave each TCR a five-part identifier that included V and J deletions. UMIs were used by Collapsinator to correct sequencing errors and PCR amplification heterogeneity, so that a UMI-based abundance was obtained for each TCR. CDR3Translator turned identifiers into nucleotide sequence, translated the nucleotide sequence into amino acids, and pulled out CDR3 regions based on terminal motifs. After normalization to the amount of input RNA, the error-corrected alpha and beta TCR counts from blood and from skin were compared. Starting from the raw public reads, TCRdb applied fastp trimming at Q25, assembled clones with MiXCR and retained in-frame beta chains. Rows matching on CDR3 protein sequence are summarized as one entry with the most common DNA and genes. The V and J calls follow TCRdb's processing rather than the paper's. The sample contains fewer than 30,000 distinct CDR3 sequences, 5.2% of them found a single time. The ten largest clones take up around 7.4% of the sample.

From the germline V gene (reference sequence), CDR1 is SEHNR and CDR2 is FQNEAQ. V has 3 bases trimmed and J has 6 bases trimmed; junction bases matching no gene number 7. From the cysteine up to the phenylalanine, the CDR3 has a length of 15 residues. Kept here is only the CDR3 DNA, which spans 45 bases and is read in frame from base 1. The study reported a robust and sensitive protocol to amplify, sequence and analyze TCRs, based on 3' ligation of a UMI-containing oligonucleotide to TCR cDNA. For whole blood analysis, approximately 2.5 ml of peripheral blood was collected from healthy adult volunteers into Tempus tubes, and RNA was extracted following the manufacturer's instructions. Total RNA, without cell sorting, was DNase treated with RQ1 DNase before reverse transcription, targeting about 1 to 1,100 ng input. To check how robust the pipeline was in samples where T cells make up a minority population, libraries were built from skin biopsies and whole blood.

The V and J segments used are TRBV7-9 and TRBJ2-1; TRBD2 agrees with 8 junctional bases. Sequenced input: blood. The clonotype comes from an adult in good health. DNA sequence: TGTGCCAGCAGCTTGGGGGCGGGAGGTATCAATGAGCAGTTCTTC. The resulting protein is CASSLGAGGINEQFF.